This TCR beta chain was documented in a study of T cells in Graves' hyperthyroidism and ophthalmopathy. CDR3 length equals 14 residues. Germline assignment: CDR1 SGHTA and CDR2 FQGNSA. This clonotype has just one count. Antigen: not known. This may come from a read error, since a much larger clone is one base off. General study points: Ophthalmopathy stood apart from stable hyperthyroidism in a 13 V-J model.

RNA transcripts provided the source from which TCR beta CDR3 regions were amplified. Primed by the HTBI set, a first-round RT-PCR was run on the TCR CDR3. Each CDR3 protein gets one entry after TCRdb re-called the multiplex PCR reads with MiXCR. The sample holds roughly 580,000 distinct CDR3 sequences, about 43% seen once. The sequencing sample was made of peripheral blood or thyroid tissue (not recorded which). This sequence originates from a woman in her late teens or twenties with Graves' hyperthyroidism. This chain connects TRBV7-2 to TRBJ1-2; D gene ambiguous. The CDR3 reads CASSLAPGNYGHTF. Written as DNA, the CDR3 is TGTGCCAGCAGCTTAGCTCCGGGAAACTATGGCCACACCTTC.